Detailed here is one TCR beta chain. Germline CDR1 and CDR2: SGHTA and FQGTGA. There are 14 residues in the CDR3. With V trimmed by 6 bases and J by 8 bases, 10 bases remained unmatched. In the authors' methods: Quantification of nucleated cells was approximated via reference gene primer amplification. Assay used: immunoSEQ multiplex PCR; TCRdb lists only in-frame clones, some missing. V, J and clone size are taken as reported in that table, and D and trimming were inferred from the DNA itself. The table shows about 280,000 clones, with roughly 80% occurring only once. The data were obtained in a study of blood T cell repertoires in COVID-19.

The TCR comes from a woman aged 45-65 years who had recovered from COVID-19. Material for sequencing was peripheral blood. The chain carries TRBV7-3 and TRBJ2-3, with 8 nucleotides matching TRBD2. Written as DNA, the CDR3 is TGTGCCAGCAGTTCAGCGGGAGTGGGGGGTACGCAGTATTTT. Amino acids: CASSSAGVGGTQYF.